These T cell receptor beta chains were read from a single sample in a study of cytomegalovirus exposure and HLA in healthy donors. Clones were read by immunoSEQ multiplex PCR, and TCRdb kept only the in-frame ones, dropping some. The sample yields some 240,000 clones, approximately 87% seen once. Sequenced sample: PBMCs. The receptors stem from a woman aged 18-29 years in good health and CMV-seronegative. CDR3s include the opening cysteine and the closing phenylalanine or tryptophan. A D gene is named only where the DNA matches it firmly. Clone size appears in some rows only: once, few, many, or a class for an expanded clone.

d_call: TRBD1; v_call: TRBV7-3; j_call: TRBJ1-1; clone_size: NA; cdr3_aa: CASSLGGQGVIAFF; cdr3_nt: TGTGCCAGCAGCTTAGGAGGACAGGGGGTAATAGCTTTCTTT
d_call: NA; v_call: TRBV5-1; j_call: TRBJ2-3; clone_size: NA; cdr3_aa: CASSLGAGADTQYF; cdr3_nt: TGCGCCAGCAGCTTGGGGGCCGGGGCGGATACGCAGTATTTT
d_call: NA; v_call: TRBV10-2; j_call: TRBJ2-5; clone_size: few; cdr3_aa: CASSEVKGLQETQYF; cdr3_nt: TGCGCCAGCAGTGAGGTAAAAGGCCTCCAAGAGACCCAGTACTTC
d_call: TRBD1; v_call: TRBV7-6; j_call: TRBJ2-7; clone_size: NA; cdr3_aa: CASSTMRTGGLYEQYF; cdr3_nt: TGTGCCAGCAGCACTATGCGGACAGGGGGATTGTACGAGCAGTACTTC
d_call: NA; v_call: TRBV29-1; j_call: TRBJ2-7; clone_size: NA; cdr3_aa: CSVEDWTPGHDYEQYF; cdr3_nt: TGCAGCGTTGAAGATTGGACCCCGGGACACGACTACGAGCAGTACTTC
d_call: TRBD1; v_call: TRBV6-5; j_call: TRBJ2-7; clone_size: NA; cdr3_aa: CASSMSGTDQYEQYF; cdr3_nt: TGTGCCAGCAGTATGTCAGGGACAGACCAATACGAGCAGTACTTC
d_call: TRBD1; v_call: TRBV18; j_call: TRBJ1-1; clone_size: few; cdr3_aa: CASSPLDRGAYTEAFF; cdr3_nt: TGTGCCAGCTCACCACTCGACAGGGGCGCCTACACTGAAGCTTTCTTT
d_call: NA; v_call: TRBV27; j_call: TRBJ2-7; clone_size: NA; cdr3_aa: CASSPEGLYEQYF; cdr3_nt: TGTGCCAGCAGTCCGGAGGGTCTTTACGAGCAGTACTTC
d_call: TRBD1; v_call: TRBV5-4; j_call: TRBJ2-7; clone_size: NA; cdr3_aa: CASSSTGANYEQYF; cdr3_nt: TGTGCCAGCAGCTCAACAGGGGCCAACTACGAGCAGTACTTC
d_call: NA; v_call: TRBV30; j_call: TRBJ1-5; clone_size: NA; cdr3_aa: CAWSVQNNQPQHF; cdr3_nt: TGTGCCTGGAGTGTACAGAACAATCAGCCCCAGCATTTT
d_call: TRBD1; v_call: TRBV30; j_call: TRBJ2-3; clone_size: NA; cdr3_aa: CAWQYGQGLMGTDTQYF; cdr3_nt: TGTGCCTGGCAGTATGGACAGGGCCTGATGGGCACAGATACGCAGTATTTT
d_call: NA; v_call: TRBV29-1; j_call: TRBJ1-2; clone_size: NA; cdr3_aa: CSVEDAVSDGYTF; cdr3_nt: TGCAGCGTTGAAGATGCCGTGAGTGATGGCTACACCTTC
d_call: NA; v_call: TRBV28; j_call: TRBJ2-7; clone_size: NA; cdr3_aa: CASSLWGVAYEQYF; cdr3_nt: TGTGCCAGCAGTTTATGGGGGGTGGCCTACGAGCAGTACTTC
d_call: NA; v_call: TRBV7-8; j_call: TRBJ2-1; clone_size: NA; cdr3_aa: CASSPRLSSGEQFF; cdr3_nt: TGTGCCAGCAGCCCCAGGCTTAGTTCCGGTGAGCAGTTCTTC
d_call: NA; v_call: TRBV6-1; j_call: TRBJ2-1; clone_size: once; cdr3_aa: CASTPTGYNEQFF; cdr3_nt: TGTGCCAGCACCCCGACAGGCTACAATGAGCAGTTCTTC
d_call: NA; v_call: TRBV7-2; j_call: TRBJ1-4; clone_size: NA; cdr3_aa: CASRRGSQFRDEKLFF; cdr3_nt: TGTGCCAGCAGGCGCGGGAGCCAATTTAGGGATGAAAAACTGTTTTTT
d_call: NA; v_call: TRBV6-5; j_call: TRBJ1-4; clone_size: NA; cdr3_aa: CASTATGSTNEKLFF; cdr3_nt: TGTGCCAGCACGGCGACAGGCTCAACTAATGAAAAACTGTTTTTT
d_call: TRBD1; v_call: TRBV19; j_call: TRBJ1-5; clone_size: NA; cdr3_aa: CASSPGQGRNQPQHF; cdr3_nt: TGTGCCAGTAGTCCGGGACAGGGGAGGAATCAGCCCCAGCATTTT
d_call: NA; v_call: TRBV12-5; j_call: TRBJ1-2; clone_size: NA; cdr3_aa: CASGFTPPGEGGYTF; cdr3_nt: TGTGCTAGTGGTTTCACCCCCCCGGGGGAGGGTGGCTACACCTTC
d_call: NA; v_call: TRBV9; j_call: TRBJ1-1; clone_size: few; cdr3_aa: CASSGGQLNTEAFF; cdr3_nt: TGTGCCAGCAGCGGCGGACAGCTAAACACTGAAGCTTTCTTT
d_call: TRBD1; v_call: TRBV11-2; j_call: TRBJ1-2; clone_size: few; cdr3_aa: CASSPIAGRQGDGYTF; cdr3_nt: TGTGCCAGCAGCCCAATCGCAGGTCGACAGGGGGACGGCTACACCTTC
d_call: TRBD1; v_call: TRBV27; j_call: TRBJ2-7; clone_size: NA; cdr3_aa: CASSLSRDRAHEQYF; cdr3_nt: TGTGCCAGCAGTTTATCGAGGGACAGGGCCCACGAGCAGTACTTC
d_call: TRBD2; v_call: TRBV25-1; j_call: TRBJ2-3; clone_size: NA; cdr3_aa: CASSEGLATSTDTQYF; cdr3_nt: TGTGCCAGCAGTGAAGGACTAGCGACTAGCACAGATACGCAGTATTTT
d_call: NA; v_call: TRBV5-6; j_call: TRBJ1-3; clone_size: NA; cdr3_aa: CASSLGRGYVTIYF; cdr3_nt: TGTGCCAGCAGCTTGGGCAGGGGATATGTCACCATATATTTT
d_call: NA; v_call: TRBV7-7; j_call: TRBJ1-2; clone_size: few; cdr3_aa: CASSPLVGYNYGYTF; cdr3_nt: TGTGCTAGCAGCCCTCTGGTGGGTTATAACTATGGCTACACCTTC
d_call: TRBD2; v_call: TRBV6-1; j_call: TRBJ2-1; clone_size: NA; cdr3_aa: CASQLAGVSYNEQFF; cdr3_nt: TGTGCCAGCCAACTAGCGGGAGTCTCCTACAATGAGCAGTTCTTC
d_call: NA; v_call: TRBV25-1; j_call: TRBJ1-1; clone_size: NA; cdr3_aa: CASSDRVNTEAFF; cdr3_nt: TGTGCCAGCAGTGACAGGGTTAACACTGAAGCTTTCTTT
d_call: NA; v_call: TRBV9; j_call: TRBJ1-4; clone_size: many; cdr3_aa: CASSVWARNEKLFF; cdr3_nt: TGTGCCAGCAGCGTATGGGCGAGAAATGAAAAACTGTTTTTT
d_call: TRBD1; v_call: TRBV18; j_call: TRBJ1-2; clone_size: NA; cdr3_aa: CASSPSRGLEGYTF; cdr3_nt: TGTGCCAGCTCACCATCCAGGGGGCTCGAGGGCTACACCTTC
d_call: TRBD2; v_call: TRBV5-1; j_call: TRBJ2-3; clone_size: NA; cdr3_aa: CASRPGTSHTDTQYF; cdr3_nt: TGCGCCAGCAGACCCGGGACTAGCCACACAGATACGCAGTATTTT
d_call: NA; v_call: TRBV5-1; j_call: TRBJ1-6; clone_size: NA; cdr3_aa: CASSSGPVWDSPLHF; cdr3_nt: TGCGCCAGCAGCTCTGGGCCTGTATGGGATTCACCCCTCCACTTT
d_call: TRBD2; v_call: TRBV7-6; j_call: TRBJ2-7; clone_size: NA; cdr3_aa: CASSLGPGLVVEQYF; cdr3_nt: TGTGCCAGCAGCCTCGGGCCGGGACTAGTAGTCGAGCAGTACTTC
d_call: TRBD1; v_call: TRBV2; j_call: TRBJ1-1; clone_size: NA; cdr3_aa: CASSPQGALFTEAFF; cdr3_nt: TGTGCCAGCAGTCCACAGGGGGCCCTATTCACTGAAGCTTTCTTT
d_call: TRBD2; v_call: TRBV5-1; j_call: TRBJ2-3; clone_size: NA; cdr3_aa: CASSLGGSGRPSTDTQYF; cdr3_nt: TGCGCCAGCAGCTTGGGAGGTAGCGGGAGGCCCAGCACAGATACGCAGTATTTT
d_call: TRBD1; v_call: TRBV18; j_call: TRBJ1-1; clone_size: NA; cdr3_aa: CASTTGTGSLATEAFF; cdr3_nt: TGTGCCAGCACCACCGGGACAGGGAGTCTAGCCACTGAAGCTTTCTTT
d_call: NA; v_call: TRBV6-1; j_call: TRBJ2-2; clone_size: NA; cdr3_aa: CASSANRATNTGELFF; cdr3_nt: TGTGCCAGCAGTGCAAACAGGGCCACGAACACCGGGGAGCTGTTTTTT
d_call: NA; v_call: TRBV28; j_call: TRBJ2-7; clone_size: NA; cdr3_aa: CASSLLVDSYEQYF; cdr3_nt: TGTGCCAGCAGTTTATTGGTGGACTCCTACGAGCAGTACTTC
d_call: NA; v_call: TRBV30; j_call: TRBJ1-3; clone_size: NA; cdr3_aa: CAWSVGGSGNTIYF; cdr3_nt: TGTGCCTGGAGTGTAGGGGGGTCTGGAAACACCATATATTTT
d_call: TRBD1; v_call: TRBV2; j_call: TRBJ2-1; clone_size: few; cdr3_aa: CASSGTEAYNEQFF; cdr3_nt: TGTGCCAGCAGCGGGACAGAGGCCTACAATGAGCAGTTCTTC
d_call: NA; v_call: TRBV6-1; j_call: TRBJ2-3; clone_size: NA; cdr3_aa: CASRELADTQYF; cdr3_nt: TGTGCCAGCAGAGAACTAGCAGATACGCAGTATTTT
d_call: NA; v_call: TRBV7-3; j_call: TRBJ2-1; clone_size: once; cdr3_aa: CASSLNSRRESSYNEQFF; cdr3_nt: TGTGCCAGCAGCTTAAATAGCCGAAGGGAGAGCTCCTACAATGAGCAGTTCTTC
d_call: NA; v_call: TRBV7-9; j_call: TRBJ1-1; clone_size: NA; cdr3_aa: CASSFTQEAFF; cdr3_nt: TGTGCCAGCAGCTTTACCCAGGAAGCTTTCTTT
d_call: TRBD2; v_call: TRBV11-2; j_call: TRBJ2-1; clone_size: NA; cdr3_aa: CASSTVAGANNEQFF; cdr3_nt: TGTGCCAGCAGCACCGTAGCGGGGGCCAACAATGAGCAGTTCTTC
d_call: TRBD2; v_call: TRBV11-3; j_call: TRBJ2-1; clone_size: NA; cdr3_aa: CASSSKRPAGGQYHNEQFF; cdr3_nt: TGTGCCAGCAGCTCAAAACGCCCAGCGGGGGGACAATACCACAATGAGCAGTTCTTC